A single TCR beta chain is shown here with its context. Per the study methods: Estimated nucleated cell counts came from reference gene primer amplification. Some clones are missing from TCRdb's copy, which holds only in-frame ones; the method was immunoSEQ multiplex PCR. That table furnishes V, J and clone size, whereas the DNA furnished D and trimming. The table shows under 200,000 clones, with under 85% occurring only once. The data derive from a study of blood T cell repertoires in COVID-19. Study details: Donors in the United States, Italy and Spain gave samples during acute or convalescent COVID-19. T cells, B-cell-depleted T cells, or PBMCs provided the cDNA or gDNA that served as material.

V trimming: 7 bases; J trimming: 5 bases; junction bases outside the gene matches: 8. CDR1 and CDR2 (germline): MNHEY, SVGAGI. The CDR3 is made up of 14 amino acids. V usage is TRBV6-5 and J usage is TRBJ2-7; 10 bases are a match to TRBD1. The receptor comes from a man aged 55-75 years who had recovered from COVID-19. The specimen was peripheral blood. CDR3 loop: CASTWTGGSDEQYF. The CDR3 DNA reads as TGTGCCAGCACTTGGACAGGGGGGTCCGACGAGCAGTACTTC.